This record looks at one T cell receptor beta chain sequence and its context. Its antigen has not been determined. There are no base qualities to consult, and no much larger clone falls within one base. The data were obtained in a study of blood T cell repertoires in COVID-19 (dated by TCRdb to about 2020). For the study in its entirety: Samples from collaborators originated in the United States, Italy and Spain and spanned both the acute and convalescent phases of COVID-19. The material from the prospective study consisted of cDNA or gDNA derived from T cells, B-cell-depleted T cells, or PBMCs. Subjects who had been exposed to COVID-19, were actively infected with it, or had recovered from it provided the deeply sampled blood TCRbeta repertoires that made up the dataset. The repertoires were made available in a free public database intended to serve as a resource for research on the immune response to SARS-CoV-2. The samples were drawn from two sources: the first 160 participants of the ongoing ImmuneRACE study, and some 1,300 subjects contributed by 6 global collaborators. Nearly every sample came with metadata listing a de-identified subject ID, COVID-19 status, age in years and sex. Where available, HLA class I and class II types were obtained from metadata supplied by the sample provider rather than from assay-based typing. What the research found in general, with its limitations: The amount of clinical and demographic metadata varied by source and participant and was provided uncurated.

The CDR3 contains 15 residues, cysteine and phenylalanine counted. Just the 45-base CDR3 DNA is kept, in frame starting at base 1. V is trimmed back by 4 bases and J by 2 bases, and the junction contains 9 bases that no gene match accounts for. CDR1 and CDR2, looked up from the germline V gene, are SGHRS and YFSETQ. Whole blood was collected in K2EDTA tubes by collaborating institutions according to the institutions' own protocols. Collaborator samples were shipped for TCRbeta analysis as frozen whole blood, isolated PBMCs, or DNA extracted from either sample type. TCRbeta CDR3 regions were amplified from genomic DNA by means of the immunoSEQ Assay, a bias-controlled multiplex PCR. The source study handled its data this way. The number of nucleated cells in each sample was estimated by amplification of reference gene primers within the assay. To quantify the absolute abundance of each unique TCRbeta CDR3 rearrangement, sequence reads were collapsed and filtered. For each sample, productive Simpson clonality was calculated as the square root of Simpson's diversity index over productive rearrangements. The table was pulled from immuneACCESS by TCRdb, which kept in-frame rearrangements only. Such tables lose some clones; where checked, under half of the loss comes from unresolved V genes, and the rest has no known cause. V, J and clone size were drawn from that table, and D and trimming were deduced from the DNA. The sample profile shows around 230,000 clones; approximately 91% of them were found once. The top ten clonotypes cover approximately 0.66% of the sample.

The origin of this receptor is a man aged 40-49 years with acute or convalescent COVID-19. The chain employs TRBV5-1 and TRBJ2-7; 7 bases in the junction line up with TRBD2. Sequenced sample: peripheral blood. In nucleotides, the sequence is TGCGCCAGCAGCCCAGGAGGGAGCGGGACCTACGAGCAGTACTTC. This encodes CASSPGGSGTYEQYF.